These 25 T cell receptor beta chains came from one sample sequenced in a study of blood T cell repertoires in COVID-19. The protocol was immunoSEQ multiplex PCR, while the TCRdb copy is restricted to in-frame clones and leaves out a portion. The table lists roughly 100,000 clones, around 86% of them singletons. The sample was peripheral blood. These receptor sequences come from a man in his fifties with acute or convalescent COVID-19.

This clone was picked up a small number of times. This chain joins TRBV7-9 and TRBJ2-7; TRBD1 might be the D (6 bases). V was pared by 5 bases and J by 2 bases, with 16 bases between. Per germline, CDR1 SEHNR and CDR2 FQNEAQ (reference sequence). The CDR3 covers 15 residues. DNA of the CDR3: TGTGCCAGCAGCCTCCTCTCAGGGGCCCCCTACGAGCAGTACTTC. This sequence encodes CASSLLSGAPYEQYF.

In regard to this clone: One end of the junction does not line up with germline, which may come from a read error. The chain uses TRBV28 and TRBJ2-7, with TRBD2 as a possible D gene (6 bases). The germline CDR1 and CDR2 sequences are MDHEN and SYDVKM. The CDR3 sequence is 15 residues long. The CDR3 bases are TGTGCCTCCAAGGCGAATAGCGGCGATTACTACGAGCAGCACTTC. Protein: CASKANSGDYYEQHF. Supplemented by reference TRBV28 and TRBJ2-7, the full variable domain reads DVKVTQSSRYLVKRTGEKVFLECVQDMDHENMFWYRQDPGLGLRLIYFSYDVKMKEKGDIPEGYSVSREKKERFSLILESASTNQTSMYLCASKANSGDYYEQHFGPGTRLTVT.

The chain links TRBV7-3 to TRBJ2-5; TRBD1 is a possible D gene (6 bases). Germline CDR1 reads SGHTA; CDR2 reads FQGTGA. V shed 6 bases and J shed 0 bases, with 14 bases lying between them. The CDR3 runs 15 residues. CDR3 region: CASSLVGTNQETQYF. In nucleotides, the CDR3 is TGTGCCAGCAGTTTGGTCGGGACAAACCAAGAGACCCAGTACTTC.

The chain joins TRBV6-1 to TRBJ1-4; no clear D. Looked up from germline, CDR1 is MNHNS and CDR2 is SASEGT. The CDR3 is 15 amino acids. Trimming took off 2 bases at V and 7 bases at J, with 14 bases between the two ends. CDR3 DNA sequence: TGTGCCAGCAGTGAATTAGGAGGGCGAGGTGAAAAACTGTTTTTT. It specifies CASSELGGRGEKLFF.

The chain carries TRBV5-1 and TRBJ2-7, with 9 bases lining up with TRBD2. The CDR3 contains 16 residues. J lost 3 bases, V lost 5 bases, and 12 bases had no gene match. Germline loops: CDR1 SGHRS, CDR2 YFSETQ. CDR3: CASREGTSLTHYEQYF. In DNA, the CDR3 is TGCGCCAGCAGAGAAGGGACTAGCTTGACCCACTACGAGCAGTACTTC.

The chain has TRBV6-4 and TRBJ1-2, with a possible D match to TRBD1 (6 bases). Germline assignment: CDR1 MRHNA and CDR2 SNTAGT. Trimming cost V 7 bases and J 0 bases, with 18 bases left between them. There are 16 residues in the CDR3. The DNA of the CDR3 is TGTGCCAGCAACCCAACACAGGGATTCTCTAACTATGGCTACACCTTC. It codes for CASNPTQGFSNYGYTF.

The rearrangement joins TRBV6-6 to TRBJ2-5; weak D call: TRBD2 (5 bases). CDR1 and CDR2 from the germline V gene are MNHNY and SVGAGI (reference sequence). The CDR3 consists of 15 residues. Trimming removed 7 bases at V and 2 bases at J, with 17 bases between. For the CDR3, the DNA is TGTGCCAGCATGTCGGCAGGCTGGACTCAAGAGACCCAGTACTTC. As protein: CASMSAGWTQETQYF.

This clone has just a few counts. This chain uses TRBV13 with TRBJ2-7; D is undetermined. Germline lookup yields CDR1 PRHDT and CDR2 FYEKMQ (reference sequence). Trimming removed 3 bases from V and 0 bases from J, with 6 bases in between. The length of the CDR3 is 13 residues. The chain's CDR3 is CASSFRSSYEQYF. The CDR3 region has the DNA TGTGCCAGCAGCTTTAGGAGCTCCTACGAGCAGTACTTC.

The chain employs TRBV24-1 and TRBJ1-2; 9 positions agree with TRBD1. V lost 5 bases, J lost 6 bases, and 12 bases stayed unmatched. The V gene's germline CDR1 is KGHDR and CDR2 SFDVKD. The CDR3 consists of 16 residues. CDR3 sequence reads: CATSVPTGGAADGYTF. Written as DNA, the CDR3 is TGTGCCACCAGTGTCCCCACAGGGGGCGCAGCCGATGGCTACACCTTC.

V gene TRBV23-1 combines with J gene TRBJ2-2; weak D call: TRBD1 (5 bases). TRBV23-1 is recorded as an ORF, its role being uncertain. The CDR3 runs 16 residues. The V gene lost 0 bases and the J gene lost 0 bases, with 8 bases spanning the gap. This chain's CDR3 is CASSQSPGPNTGELFF. In DNA form, the CDR3 reads TGCGCCAGCAGTCAATCGCCAGGGCCGAACACCGGGGAGCTGTTTTTT.

V usage is TRBV4-1 and J usage is TRBJ1-1; 7 bases map to TRBD1. CDR3 size: 15 residues. With 1 base clipped from V and 5 bases from J, the junction kept 7 bases outside the gene matches. The germline V gene has CDR1 MGHRA and CDR2 YSYEKL. The CDR3 DNA reads TGCGCCAGCAGCCAAGTTTCACAGGGGTCTACTGAAGCTTTCTTT. Its protein is CASSQVSQGSTEAFF.

This chain connects TRBV2 to TRBJ1-4, with D unresolved. This CDR3 is 15 amino acids long. The germline V gene encodes CDR1 SNHLY and CDR2 FYNNEI. V gave up 6 bases and J gave up 5 bases, with 16 bases separating them. The DNA for the CDR3 is TGTGCCAGCAGCGGTGAGAACCTTCCAAATGAAAAACTGTTTTTT. It codes for CASSGENLPNEKLFF. Drawing the rest from reference TRBV2 and TRBJ1-4, the complete variable domain is EPEVTQTPSHQVTQMGQEVILRCVPISNHLYFYWYRQILGQKVEFLVSFYNNEISEKSEIFDDQFSVERPDGSNFTLKIRSTKLEDSAMYFCASSGENLPNEKLFFGSGTQLSVL.

V is TRBV24-1 and J is TRBJ1-1, with D possibly matching TRBD1 (6 bases). Germline V gene sequence: CDR1 KGHDR, CDR2 SFDVKD. CDR3 length: 16 amino acids. V dropped 0 bases and J dropped 8 bases, with 18 bases sitting between them. The CDR3 sequence is CATSDLKQGGFKEAFF. The DNA for the CDR3 is TGTGCCACCAGTGATTTGAAACAGGGCGGGTTCAAGGAAGCTTTCTTT.

This clone was observed a handful of times. The rearrangement uses TRBV18 and TRBJ1-3; the D gene is possibly TRBD1 (6 bases). This CDR3 has 15 residues. CDR1 and CDR2 (germline): KGHSH, LQKENI. V lost 0 bases and J 4 bases, leaving 10 bases between the germline ends. CDR3 amino acids: CASSPPQGFGNTIYF. The CDR3, as DNA: TGTGCCAGCTCACCACCGCAGGGGTTCGGAAACACCATATATTTT.

The chain uses TRBV5-1 and TRBJ2-5, with TRBD1 identical over 7 bases. V gave up 4 bases and J gave up 2 bases; unmatched junction bases: 5. Looked up from germline, CDR1 is SGHRS and CDR2 is YFSETQ. This CDR3 has 14 amino acids. This CDR3 is CASSPGQEQETQYF. In DNA, the CDR3 is TGCGCCAGCAGCCCCGGACAGGAACAAGAGACCCAGTACTTC.

The chain links TRBV4-2 to TRBJ1-5; no reliable D call. Trimming cost V 1 base and J 0 bases, with 10 bases left between them. The CDR3 runs 16 residues. CDR1 and CDR2 (germline): LGHNA, YNFKEQ. CDR3 loop: CASSQGASHSNQPQHF. CDR3 nucleotide sequence: TGTGCCAGCAGCCAAGGGGCCAGTCATAGCAATCAGCCCCAGCATTTT.

This clone was found once. The V call is TRBV28, the J call TRBJ2-6; TRBD1 aligns across 9 bases. CDR3 length: 16 residues. V was clipped by 5 bases and J by 3 bases; unmatched bases: 5. Germline loops: CDR1 MDHEN, CDR2 SYDVKM. The CDR3 loop reads CASSGQGLNGANVLTF. CDR3 in DNA: TGTGCCAGCAGTGGACAGGGGTTGAATGGGGCCAACGTCCTGACTTTC.

This chain connects TRBV5-1 to TRBJ2-7; 12 positions agree with TRBD2. V gave up 3 bases and J gave up 2 bases; unmatched junction bases: 6. Germline assignment: CDR1 SGHRS and CDR2 YFSETQ. The CDR3 is made up of 16 amino acids. The CDR3 bases are TGCGCCAGCAGCTCCTCCCTAGCGGGAGGGACCTACGAGCAGTACTTC. Amino acid sequence: CASSSSLAGGTYEQYF.

With respect to this clone: Other nucleotide sequences from this sample produce the same CDR3. The V and J genes are TRBV19 and TRBJ2-5; 8 nucleotides align to TRBD1. With V trimmed by 5 bases and J by 3 bases, 5 bases remained unmatched. Germline V gives CDR1 LNHDA, CDR2 SQIVND (reference sequence). CDR3 length equals 14 residues. CDR3 in amino acids: CASSLGTGEETQYF. CDR3 nucleotides: TGTGCCAGTAGTTTAGGGACAGGCGAAGAGACCCAGTACTTC.

The V call is TRBV7-3, the J call TRBJ2-3; D unclear. Looked up from germline, CDR1 is SGHTA and CDR2 is FQGTGA. This CDR3 has 13 residues. Trimming shortened V by 5 bases and J by 12 bases, and 18 bases separated the two germline ends. CDR3 in DNA: TGTGCCAGCAGCCCCACCGGTGAATTTGTTCAGTATTTT. Residues: CASSPTGEFVQYF.

The genes are TRBV9 and TRBJ2-1, with 11 bases lining up with TRBD2. The CDR3 has 16 amino acids. Germline CDR1 and CDR2: SGDLS and YYNGEE. Trimming at V came to 4 bases and at J to 6 bases, leaving 9 bases not matched to a gene. The CDR3 reads CASSPETSGSGNEQFF. For the CDR3, the DNA is TGTGCCAGCAGCCCGGAAACTAGCGGGAGCGGCAATGAGCAGTTCTTC.

V gene TRBV13 combines with J gene TRBJ2-5; 15 bases match TRBD2. V dropped 2 bases and J dropped 5; count of bases not matched to a gene: 9. Germline V gives CDR1 PRHDT, CDR2 FYEKMQ (reference sequence). The CDR3 is 18 residues long. CDR3 region: CASSLWTSGRGLQETQYF. CDR3 DNA sequence: TGTGCCAGCAGCTTATGGACTAGCGGGAGGGGATTACAGGAGACCCAGTACTTC.

In this sample, this clone turned up a few times. CDR3 nucleotides: TGTGCCAGCAGCCCGAGCGGGTACACCTACGAGCAGTACTTC. Encoded protein: CASSPSGYTYEQYF. This chain connects TRBV11-2 to TRBJ2-7; weak D call: TRBD2 (6 bases). This CDR3 comprises 14 residues. Looked up from germline, CDR1 is SGHAT and CDR2 is FQNNGV. Trimming cost V 5 bases and J 2 bases, with 13 bases left between them.

The gene calls are TRBV30 and TRBJ1-1, with 11 positions matching TRBD1. Germline-derived CDR1 and CDR2 are GTSNPN and SVGIG (reference sequence). This CDR3 contains 15 residues. The V gene end was trimmed by 5 bases and the J gene end by 0 bases; junction bases not matched to a gene: 5. CDR3 in DNA: TGTGCCTGGGACAGGGACAGGGGGGTGAACACTGAAGCTTTCTTT. Its translation: CAWDRDRGVNTEAFF.

This rearrangement joins TRBV27 to TRBJ1-5; 9 bases fit TRBD1. In germline, CDR1 is MNHEY, CDR2 SMNVEV (reference sequence). This CDR3 has 15 residues. Trimming at V came to 5 bases and at J to 7 bases, leaving 9 bases not matched to a gene. The CDR3 DNA sequence: TGTGCCAGCAGTCCTTTACAGGGGGCTGGACAGCCCCAGCATTTT. Its protein is CASSPLQGAGQPQHF.